The source of this T cell receptor beta chain is a study of blood T cell repertoires in COVID-19. Data came from immunoSEQ multiplex PCR; TCRdb stores just in-frame clones and leaves some out. The sample carries a few hundred thousand clones, roughly four fifths recorded once. With 1 base removed from V and 7 bases from J, the gap between germline ends came to 10 bases. The length of the CDR3 is 13 residues. Germline CDR1 SEHNR, CDR2 FQNEAQ (reference sequence). The V call is TRBV7-9, the J call TRBJ1-2, with D maybe TRBD1 (6 bases). The receptor was isolated from a man between 25 and 39 years old who had recovered from COVID-19. Sequences were obtained from peripheral blood. Written as DNA, the CDR3 is TGTGCCAGCAGCTTAGTCGCCAGGGGTGGCTACACCTTC. It translates to CASSLVARGGYTF.